This is a list of T cell receptor beta chains from one sample in a study of shared clonotypes between healthy human individuals. The data were produced by immunoSEQ multiplex PCR, yet TCRdb's version contains in-frame clones alone and is incomplete. The sample has around 2,000,000 clones; approximately 94% are singletons. The specimen sequenced was naive CD8+ T cells from PBMCs. The source of these receptors is a man aged 18 to 29 in good health. Some clones in this sample may be carry-over from other donors' samples. CDR3s include the opening cysteine and the closing phenylalanine or tryptophan. A D gene is named only where the DNA matches it firmly. For some rows the clone size is stated as once, few or many, or as a class when expanded; others skip it.

J	D	V	length	size	DNA	CDR3
TRBJ2-3	.	TRBV27	16	.	TGTGCCAGCAGTTTCCGGGACCCTCCCCCCCGGGATACGCAGTATTTT	CASSFRDPPPRDTQYF
TRBJ1-5	.	TRBV2	13	.	TGTGCCAGCAGTGTTGGAGGGATCCAGCCCCAGCATTTT	CASSVGGIQPQHF
TRBJ2-5	.	TRBV7-8	14	.	TGTGCCAGCAGCTTAGAACCCTCTCAAGAGACCCAGTACTTC	CASSLEPSQETQYF
TRBJ2-1	TRBD2	TRBV10-3	15	.	TGTGCCATCAGTGAGTCGGGGGGGAGTGGGAATGAGCAGTTCTTC	CAISESGGSGNEQFF
TRBJ2-6	.	TRBV6-9	18	.	TGTGCCAGCAGTAATCTAAACTTACGACAAAGTCGGGCCAACGTCCTGACTTTC	CASSNLNLRQSRANVLTF
TRBJ2-7	.	TRBV4-1	16	.	TGCGCCAGCAGCCAAGATGGGGGCAGAAGCTTCTACGAGCAGTACTTC	CASSQDGGRSFYEQYF
TRBJ2-7	.	TRBV29-1	14	.	TGCAGCGTGATCCCGGGCTCAAGCCTCTACGAGCAGTACTTC	CSVIPGSSLYEQYF
TRBJ2-7	.	TRBV5-4	14	.	TGTGCCAGCAGCTTAGGTCAGGTTGCCTACGAGCAGTACTTC	CASSLGQVAYEQYF
TRBJ2-1	.	TRBV7-9	14	.	TGTGCCAGCAGCCCGGGGAATGGGGTCTATGAGCAGTTCTTC	CASSPGNGVYEQFF
TRBJ1-1	.	TRBV27	11	.	TGTGCCGTTGCGGGGCGGACTGAAGCTTTCTTT	CAVAGRTEAFF
TRBJ2-3	.	TRBV4-2	17	.	TGTGCCAGCAGCCAAGAAGTGGCAGGAGGGGGGGGAGATACGCAGTATTTT	CASSQEVAGGGGDTQYF
TRBJ1-4	.	TRBV9	15	.	TGTGCCAGCAGCGCACAGGGTGAGGCTAATGAAAAACTGTTTTTT	CASSAQGEANEKLFF
TRBJ1-2	.	TRBV27	15	.	TGTGCCAGCAGTTTATCCTCAGGGGCCCTTGGGGGCTACACCTTC	CASSLSSGALGGYTF
TRBJ2-5	TRBD2	TRBV4-3	14	.	TGCGCCAGCAGCACGGGACTAGCGGGAGAGACCCAGTACTTC	CASSTGLAGETQYF
TRBJ2-5	.	TRBV2	14	.	TGTGCCAGCAGCGAAATAGGGAACAAAGAGACCCAGTACTTC	CASSEIGNKETQYF
TRBJ2-7	TRBD2	TRBV11-2	15	.	TGTGCCAGCAGCTTCCTAGCGGGAGGTGTCAACGAGCAGTACTTC	CASSFLAGGVNEQYF
TRBJ1-2	TRBD1	TRBV25-1	11	.	TGTGCCGCATCAGGGGGCTATGGCTACACCTTC	CAASGGYGYTF
TRBJ1-2	.	TRBV19	15	.	TGTGCCAGTAGTACCCCCTTTGGGGGCGGCGGTGGCTACACCTTC	CASSTPFGGGGGYTF
TRBJ2-7	.	TRBV7-9	14	.	TGTGCCAGCAGCTCCAGGACAGCCCCCTACGAGCAGTACTTC	CASSSRTAPYEQYF
TRBJ1-1	TRBD1	TRBV15	18	.	TGTGCCACCAGCCCCTACGGGACAGGGGCGAATCAAAACACTGAAGCTTTCTTT	CATSPYGTGANQNTEAFF
TRBJ2-3	TRBD1	TRBV25-1	16	.	TGTGCCAGCAGTGGAACGGACAGGACCTTGGTAGATACGCAGTATTTT	CASSGTDRTLVDTQYF
TRBJ2-7	.	TRBV7-9	14	.	TGTGCCAGCAGCTTAGCGCCGGCAGGGGCCGAGCAGTACTTC	CASSLAPAGAEQYF
TRBJ2-7	.	TRBV28	13	.	TGTGCCAGCAGTTTATCCAGCCCTTACGAGCAGTACTTC	CASSLSSPYEQYF
TRBJ2-1	.	TRBV19	17	.	TGTGCCAGTAGTGCGCCGTCGGGACTGAGCTCCTACAATGAGCAGTTCTTC	CASSAPSGLSSYNEQFF
TRBJ1-4	TRBD1	TRBV11-2	16	.	TGTGCCAGCAGCGTTACCGGGACAGCTATCTATGAAAAACTGTTTTTT	CASSVTGTAIYEKLFF
TRBJ1-2	.	TRBV30	12	.	TGTGCCTGGAGCCTTGGGGGTCGCGGTGGCACCTTC	CAWSLGGRGGTF
TRBJ1-1	.	TRBV10-1	14	few	TGCGCCAGCAGTGCCGCTGGGAGGTCGACTGAAGCTTTCTTT	CASSAAGRSTEAFF
TRBJ1-5	.	TRBV6-1	15	.	TGTGCCAGCAGTGAATATAGGGCAGGGAATCAGCCCCAGCATTTT	CASSEYRAGNQPQHF
TRBJ2-1	TRBD2	TRBV5-1	17	.	TGCGCCAGCAGCCGGGTGGAGGGGCTAGCGGGAGATGATGAGCAGTTCTTC	CASSRVEGLAGDDEQFF
TRBJ2-4	TRBD2	TRBV27	18	.	TGTGCCACCAGTAACTTAGCGGGAGGGCTAAAAGCCAAAAACATTCAGTACTTC	CATSNLAGGLKAKNIQYF
TRBJ2-1	TRBD2	TRBV18	18	.	TGTGCCAGCTCACCCCCCACGGGGACTAGCGGGATCTACAATGAGCAGTTCTTC	CASSPPTGTSGIYNEQFF
TRBJ2-3	.	TRBV10-3	14	.	TGTGCCATCAGTATGGCAGCCAGCACAGATACGCAGTATTTT	CAISMAASTDTQYF